This passage covers 4 T cell receptor beta chains from one sample sequenced in a study of Ad26.COV2.S vaccination and SARS-CoV-2 variants. Treatment: 15 to 20 received Ad26.COV2.S at low or high dose, single or two shots; about 5 received placebo; per-sample allocation not given. After the first vaccine or placebo injection, samples were drawn on day 63. The method was immunoSEQ multiplex PCR; TCRdb's version includes in-frame clones alone and lacks a portion of them. The sample records roughly 350,000 clones, roughly 91% being singletons. Source: peripheral blood, taken in a trial of Ad26.COV2.S vaccine versus placebo. Receptor source: a person aged 18-60 years who received the Ad26.COV2.S COVID-19 vaccine or a placebo.

The V gene is TRBV9, the J gene TRBJ2-1; a weak D match, TRBD1 (6 bases). This CDR3 contains 14 residues. The germline gives CDR1 SGDLS, CDR2 YYNGEE. Trimming cost V 2 bases and J 8 bases, with 14 bases left between them. The CDR3 nucleotides read TGTGCCAGCAGCGTTGAGCAGGGGTGGGATGAGCAGTTCTTC. Protein sequence: CASSVEQGWDEQFF.

This chain uses TRBV20-1 with TRBJ2-1, with unresolved D. The germline gives CDR1 DFQATT, CDR2 SNEGSKA (reference sequence). The CDR3 runs 11 residues. Trimming left V 5 bases short and J 5 bases short, with 7 bases between. The CDR3 loop reads CSAGHNNEQFF. The CDR3 DNA is TGCAGTGCTGGGCACAACAATGAGCAGTTCTTC.

The count of this clone is one. The chain recombines TRBV10-3 with TRBJ2-3, with a weak D call TRBD2 (6 bases). Trimming removed 7 bases from V and 0 bases from J, with 14 bases in between. This CDR3 spans 15 amino acids. CDR1 and CDR2 (germline): ENHRY, SYGVKD. The CDR3, as DNA: TGTGCCATCAAAGGGGCTAGCGCGAGCACAGATACGCAGTATTTT. This gives the protein CAIKGASASTDTQYF.

V gene TRBV5-5 combines with J gene TRBJ2-5; D is possibly TRBD1 (7 bases). CDR1 is SGHKS, CDR2 YYEKEE, per germline (reference sequence). Trimming stripped 2 bases from V and 1 base from J, with 18 bases between. This CDR3 is built from 17 residues. CDR3 amino acids: CASSLGRTGAGQETQYF. The CDR3 bases are TGTGCCAGCAGCTTAGGGAGGACAGGAGCGGGCCAAGAGACCCAGTACTTC.